What follows are 22 T cell receptor beta chains derived from one specimen sequenced in a study of graft-versus-host responses after intestinal transplantation. Using immunoSEQ multiplex PCR, the repertoire was profiled, and TCRdb retains in-frame clones only, with some absent. The sample lists some 77,000 clones; around 92% were seen once. The sample here was PBMCs, taken 98 days after intestinal transplantation. These receptors all stem from a human patient who received an intestinal transplant, so some T cells may come from the graft donor.

This chain joins TRBV27 and TRBJ2-2, with 7 bases identical to TRBD2. V was clipped by 5 bases and J by 1 base; unmatched bases: 10. There are 17 residues in the CDR3. The V gene's germline CDR1 is MNHEY and CDR2 SMNVEV (reference sequence). The CDR3 is CASSRPDASGNTGELFF. The DNA for the CDR3 is TGTGCCAGCAGTCGTCCAGACGCTAGCGGGAACACCGGGGAGCTGTTTTTT.

The chain carries TRBV27 and TRBJ1-1; 7 bases fit TRBD1. Germline values: CDR1 MNHEY, CDR2 SMNVEV (reference sequence). The J segment lost 3 bases and the V segment lost 2 bases, leaving 6 bases of the junction unmatched. There are 15 residues in the CDR3. In nucleotides, the CDR3 is TGTGCCAGCAGTTTAAAGGGGGCTCGGGACACTGAAGCTTTCTTT. Protein: CASSLKGARDTEAFF.

The table lists this clone with a count of one. V usage is TRBV30 and J usage is TRBJ1-5, with D possibly TRBD1 on 6 matching bases. V lost 1 base, J lost 4 bases, and 11 bases lay in between. Germline CDR1 and CDR2: GTSNPN and SVGIG (reference sequence). The CDR3 runs 14 residues. CDR3 sequence: CAWSGGGQNQPQHF. The CDR3 DNA is TGTGCCTGGAGTGGGGGGGGGCAGAATCAGCCCCAGCATTTT.

The chain joins TRBV5-4 to TRBJ2-2; TRBD1 aligns across 9 bases. J gave up 4 bases and V 1 base, and 5 bases lay outside the gene matches. CDR1 is SGHNT, CDR2 YYREEE, per germline (reference sequence). There are 16 residues in the CDR3. The CDR3 coding sequence is TGTGCCAGCAGCTTGTTCGGGACAGGGATCACCGGGGAGCTGTTTTTT. It is translated as CASSLFGTGITGELFF.

The chain uses TRBV4-1 and TRBJ1-2, with 7 bases identical to TRBD1. After removal of 0 bases from V and 4 bases from J, the junction contained 5 bases not matched to a gene. From germline, CDR1 is MGHRA and CDR2 YSYEKL. CDR3 length equals 15 residues. CDR3 DNA sequence: TGCGCCAGCAGCCAAGAAACAGGGGTCCTCTATGGCTACACCTTC. Its translation: CASSQETGVLYGYTF.

As for this clone: The germline gene is not matched at one end of the junction; a read error may be the cause. The V and J genes are TRBV4-1 and TRBJ2-7, with TRBD1 matching 9 bases. CDR1 is MGHRA, CDR2 YSYEKL, per germline. The CDR3 has 17 amino acids. The CDR3 region is CASNQALPGQGTYEQYF. The CDR3 DNA reads as TGCGCCAGCAACCAAGCTCTACCGGGACAGGGCACTTACGAGCAGTACTTC.

J is TRBJ2-3 and V is TRBV27; TRBD2 aligns across 9 bases. This CDR3 is built from 17 residues. Germline trimming cut 4 bases from V and 0 bases from J; bases unmatched to any gene: 8. The V gene's germline CDR1 is MNHEY and CDR2 SMNVEV (reference sequence). The CDR3 loop reads CASSSSTSGPSTDTQYF. The CDR3 DNA sequence: TGTGCCAGCAGTTCCTCTACTAGCGGGCCTAGCACAGATACGCAGTATTTT.

This sequence joins TRBV4-1 and TRBJ1-6; D gene ambiguous. The germline V gene encodes CDR1 MGHRA and CDR2 YSYEKL. CDR3 length: 16 residues. The V end was cut by 0 bases, the J end by 3 bases, with 9 bases between. The CDR3 DNA reads TGCGCCAGCAGCCAAGAAAGGCAGGACTATAATTCACCCCTCCACTTT. Its translation is CASSQERQDYNSPLHF.

The chain's CDR3 is CASSPRDPGKNIQYF. CDR3 DNA: TGTGCCAGCAGCCCCCGGGACCCCGGCAAAAACATTCAGTACTTC. J is TRBJ2-4 and V is TRBV9; D may correspond to TRBD1 or TRBD2 (5 bases each). The germline V gene encodes CDR1 SGDLS and CDR2 YYNGEE. CDR3 length equals 15 residues. V lost 4 bases and J 3 bases, leaving 14 bases between the germline ends.

V and J are TRBV6-6 and TRBJ2-1; the D gene is possibly TRBD2 (5 bases). With 8 bases removed from V and 7 bases from J, the gap between germline ends came to 15 bases. In germline, CDR1 is MNHNY, CDR2 SVGAGI (reference sequence). The CDR3 is made up of 13 amino acids. In DNA form, the CDR3 reads TGTGCCAGCGGATCGCCTCCGGGGAATGAGCAGTTCTTC. As protein: CASGSPPGNEQFF.

The chain uses TRBV6-1 and TRBJ2-5; 12 nucleotides agree with TRBD2. This CDR3 has 15 amino acids. In germline, CDR1 is MNHNS, CDR2 SASEGT. V was pared by 4 bases and J by 4 bases, with 4 bases of the junction left unmatched. CDR3 DNA: TGTGCCAGCAGTGGGCTAGCGGGAGGGCCAGAGACCCAGTACTTC. Amino acid sequence: CASSGLAGGPETQYF.

This clone was observed a single time. The gene calls are TRBV4-1 and TRBJ2-7, with 8 bases identical to TRBD2. The CDR3 consists of 16 residues. Trimming took 4 bases from V and 1 from J; bases not matched to a gene: 9. Germline CDR1 MGHRA, CDR2 YSYEKL. Here the CDR3 reads CASSPGGGTASYEQYF. The CDR3 nucleotides read TGCGCCAGCAGCCCCGGGGGGGGGACGGCGTCCTACGAGCAGTACTTC.

The V and J genes are TRBV5-4 and TRBJ2-7; the D is unclear. CDR3 size: 12 residues. Germline V CDR1 and CDR2: SGHNT, YYREEE (reference sequence). Trimming pared 4 bases from V and 3 bases from J, leaving 8 bases between. In nucleotides, the CDR3 is TGTGCCAGCAGCCAGGCCGACTACGAGCAGTACTTC. Amino acid sequence: CASSQADYEQYF.

This chain's CDR3 is CASSLRVGTGEETQYF. In DNA, the CDR3 is TGTGCCAGCAGCTTGAGGGTGGGGACAGGAGAAGAGACCCAGTACTTC. The V gene is TRBV7-9, the J gene TRBJ2-5, with 8 nucleotides matching TRBD1. Germline V gene lookup returns CDR1 SEHNR and CDR2 FQNEAQ (reference sequence). The CDR3 has 16 amino acids. The V gene end was trimmed by 3 bases and the J gene end by 3 bases; junction bases not matched to a gene: 9. Complete variable domain (other parts from reference TRBV7-9 and TRBJ2-5): DTGVSQNPRHKITKRGQNVTFRCDPISEHNRLYWYRQTLGQGPEFLTYFQNEAQLEKSRLLSDRFSAERPKGSFSTLEIQRTEQGDSAMYLCASSLRVGTGEETQYFGPGTRLLVL.

This chain connects TRBV11-2 to TRBJ1-1; TRBD1 might be the D (5 bases). CDR3 length: 17 residues. Trimming left V 5 bases short and J 2 bases short, with 21 bases between. Germline CDR1 is SGHAT and CDR2 is FQNNGV. The CDR3 DNA follows: TGTGCCAGCAGCCTATTCGGGAGGGGTGTTGGAAACACTGAAGCTTTCTTT. It is translated as CASSLFGRGVGNTEAFF.

The sample holds one count of this clone. The chain recombines TRBV29-1 with TRBJ1-4, with TRBD1 as a possible D gene (6 bases). Trimming shortened V by 7 bases and J by 4 bases, and 13 bases separated the two germline ends. Per germline, CDR1 SQVTM and CDR2 ANQGSEA. The CDR3 length is 13 residues. CDR3 sequence reads: CSAAGAVNEKLFF. As DNA, the CDR3 is TGCAGCGCTGCAGGGGCTGTTAATGAAAAACTGTTTTTT.

This sequence joins TRBV6-5 and TRBJ1-3, with unresolved D. This CDR3 spans 15 amino acids. V dropped 8 bases and J dropped 0 bases, with 14 bases sitting between them. The germline CDR1 and CDR2 sequences are MNHEY and SVGAGI. This chain's CDR3 is CASLKSGPSGNTIYF. The CDR3 DNA follows: TGTGCCAGCCTAAAGTCAGGCCCCTCTGGAAACACCATATATTTT.

This chain joins TRBV4-2 and TRBJ2-3; 9 bases align to TRBD2. Unmatched junction bases numbered 7, after V lost 1 base and J lost 2 bases. The CDR3 is 17 residues long. The V gene's germline CDR1 is LGHNA and CDR2 YNFKEQ. CDR3 in DNA: TGTGCCAGCAGCCAAGCTGGGCTAGCGGGGCTCACAGATACGCAGTATTTT. It yields the protein CASSQAGLAGLTDTQYF.

This clone has a single count. The chain carries TRBV11-2 and TRBJ2-5; D might be TRBD1 (7 bases). The end of the DNA is better explained by TRBJ2-7, so the J call may be wrong. Germline V gene data show CDR1 as SGHAT and CDR2 as FQNNGV. CDR3 length equals 16 residues. The CDR3 nucleotides are TGTGCCAGCAGCACCACTAGGGGGCGGGGAATCTACGAGCAGTACTTC. This translates into CASSTTRGRGIYEQYF.

The chain carries TRBV9 and TRBJ1-2; D is unclear. Between the trimmed V and J ends, which lost 4 bases and 1 base, there was a span of 8 bases. The V gene's germline CDR1 is SGDLS and CDR2 YYNGEE. The CDR3 spans 13 residues. CDR3 loop: CASSSKGNYGYTF. The CDR3 region has the DNA TGTGCCAGCAGCTCAAAGGGTAACTATGGCTACACCTTC. Complete variable domain (other parts from reference TRBV9 and TRBJ1-2): DSGVTQTPKHLITATGQRVTLRCSPRSGDLSVYWYQQSLDQGLQFLIQYYNGEERAKGNILERFSAQQFPDLHSELNLSSLELGDSALYFCASSSKGNYGYTFGSGTRLTVV.

The rearrangement links TRBV27 to TRBJ2-7; D unclear. Between the trimmed V and J ends, which lost 6 bases and 7 bases, there was a span of 16 bases. CDR1 MNHEY and CDR2 SMNVEV come from the germline V gene (reference sequence). The CDR3 is made up of 13 amino acids. The CDR3 here is CASRTGPTEEQYF. The CDR3 DNA is TGTGCCAGCAGAACTGGACCTACGGAAGAGCAGTACTTC.

The CDR3 here is CASLAGGKTSEQYF. The CDR3 bases are TGTGCCAGCTTAGCGGGGGGGAAAACCTCTGAGCAGTATTTT. The rearrangement joins TRBV2 to TRBJ2-3; TRBD2 aligns across 11 bases. The length of the CDR3 is 14 residues. V lost 8 bases and J lost 11; bases outside the gene matches: 12. CDR1 and CDR2 (germline): SNHLY, FYNNEI.